This is a list of T cell receptor beta chains from one sample in a study of technical replicates of blood from a few donors. Produced via immunoSEQ multiplex PCR; TCRdb's table is partial and in-frame only. This table has about 81,000 clones, 75% to 90% appearing once. Specimen: PBMCs. The receptors come from a human donor in good health. Some clones in this sample may be carry-over from other donors' samples. Each CDR3 is given with its conserved first and last residue. Each record gives: V gene, J gene, clone size, D gene, CDR3 DNA, CDR3 protein. The D gene is left open where the match is weak. The size of a clone is reported for some rows only, either as once, few or many, or as a class for expanded clones.

V gene: TRBV7-9
J gene: TRBJ1-1
clone size: -
D gene: TRBD1
CDR3 DNA: TGTGCCAGTTCATCCCAACGGCGGACAGGGAACACTGAAGCTTTCTTT
CDR3 protein: CASSSQRRTGNTEAFF

V gene: TRBV5-6
J gene: TRBJ1-6
clone size: -
D gene: TRBD1
CDR3 DNA: TGTGCCAGCAGCCTAGGACAGGGGACCCCCCTCCACTTT
CDR3 protein: CASSLGQGTPLHF

V gene: TRBV30
J gene: TRBJ1-2
clone size: -
D gene: -
CDR3 DNA: TGTGCCTGTAAAGTCCAGGGTGGCTACACCTTC
CDR3 protein: CACKVQGGYTF

V gene: TRBV7-9
J gene: TRBJ2-3
clone size: once
D gene: TRBD1
CDR3 DNA: TGTGCCAGCAGCCCCGGGACAGCCAACACAGATACGCAGTATTTT
CDR3 protein: CASSPGTANTDTQYF

V gene: TRBV28
J gene: TRBJ2-3
clone size: -
D gene: TRBD2
CDR3 DNA: TGTGCCAGCAGGGCGGGAGGCTTGGCAGATACGCAGTATTTT
CDR3 protein: CASRAGGLADTQYF

V gene: TRBV18
J gene: TRBJ1-4
clone size: once
D gene: TRBD1
CDR3 DNA: TGTGCCAGCTCACCCACCGGGACAGCTAATGAAAAACTGTTTTTT
CDR3 protein: CASSPTGTANEKLFF

V gene: TRBV9
J gene: TRBJ1-5
clone size: -
D gene: -
CDR3 DNA: TGTGCCAGCGCCCGCGGAGGTGGCAGCAATCAGCCCCAGCATTTT
CDR3 protein: CASARGGGSNQPQHF

V gene: TRBV6-1
J gene: TRBJ2-7
clone size: few
D gene: -
CDR3 DNA: TGTGCCACGGAAGGGGGGGATGCCTACGAGCAGTACTTC
CDR3 protein: CATEGGDAYEQYF

V gene: TRBV7-2
J gene: TRBJ1-1
clone size: -
D gene: -
CDR3 DNA: TGTGCCAGCAGCTTAAGGCTTGGGGGCGGAGGGAACACTGAAGCTTTCTTT
CDR3 protein: CASSLRLGGGGNTEAFF

V gene: TRBV7-9
J gene: TRBJ1-2
clone size: -
D gene: -
CDR3 DNA: TGTGCCAGCAGCTTAGTGGCAGGGCATGGCTACACCTTC
CDR3 protein: CASSLVAGHGYTF

V gene: TRBV29-1
J gene: TRBJ1-1
clone size: -
D gene: -
CDR3 DNA: TGCAGCGGTTGGAGGGACACTGAAGCTTTCTTT
CDR3 protein: CSGWRDTEAFF

V gene: TRBV5-1
J gene: TRBJ1-1
clone size: -
D gene: TRBD1
CDR3 DNA: TGCGCCAGCAGCTTGCCAGGGACAGGGGGCTGGGACACTGAAGCTTTCTTT
CDR3 protein: CASSLPGTGGWDTEAFF

V gene: TRBV5-4
J gene: TRBJ1-1
clone size: few
D gene: -
CDR3 DNA: TGTGCCAGCAGCAGGGGATTGAACACTGAAGCTTTCTTT
CDR3 protein: CASSRGLNTEAFF

V gene: TRBV10-2
J gene: TRBJ2-1
clone size: once
D gene: TRBD2
CDR3 DNA: TGCGCCAGCGTCGGCGGGAGGGCCTTGTTCGGCGATGAGCAGTTCTTC
CDR3 protein: CASVGGRALFGDEQFF

V gene: TRBV7-9
J gene: TRBJ2-2
clone size: -
D gene: -
CDR3 DNA: TGTGCCAGCAGCCACTGGCAGGCGAACACCGGGGAGCTGTTTTTT
CDR3 protein: CASSHWQANTGELFF

V gene: TRBV6-1
J gene: TRBJ2-3
clone size: -
D gene: -
CDR3 DNA: TGTGCCAGCACGCCCCGTACAGGGAGGGCAGATACGCAGTATTTT
CDR3 protein: CASTPRTGRADTQYF

V gene: TRBV5-6
J gene: TRBJ2-1
clone size: once
D gene: TRBD2
CDR3 DNA: TGTGCCAGCAGCTCCCCGCTAGCGGGAGAAAATGAGCAGTTCTTC
CDR3 protein: CASSSPLAGENEQFF

V gene: TRBV30
J gene: TRBJ2-3
clone size: -
D gene: -
CDR3 DNA: TGTGCCTGGATTAAGGGGGGGGCAGGGTCGGATACGCAGTATTTT
CDR3 protein: CAWIKGGAGSDTQYF

V gene: TRBV5-4
J gene: TRBJ2-5
clone size: -
D gene: -
CDR3 DNA: TGTGCCAGCAGATCCCAGGGGTCAGAGACCCAGTACTTC
CDR3 protein: CASRSQGSETQYF

V gene: TRBV5-4
J gene: TRBJ2-7
clone size: -
D gene: TRBD2
CDR3 DNA: TGTGCCAGCAGCTTGGCCGATGGAGCGGGGGGAGTGAGGGAGCAGTACTTC
CDR3 protein: CASSLADGAGGVREQYF

V gene: TRBV13
J gene: TRBJ2-7
clone size: -
D gene: -
CDR3 DNA: TGTGCCAGCACGGGCGGGGCTTCCTACGAGCAGTACTTC
CDR3 protein: CASTGGASYEQYF

V gene: TRBV15
J gene: TRBJ1-1
clone size: -
D gene: TRBD1
CDR3 DNA: TGTGCCACCAGCAGAGATAGGGCAGGGGGCGGCACTGAAGCTTTCTTT
CDR3 protein: CATSRDRAGGGTEAFF

V gene: TRBV6-1
J gene: TRBJ1-1
clone size: -
D gene: -
CDR3 DNA: TGTGCCAGCAGGTCCAGGGTGGGCACTGAAGCTTTCTTT
CDR3 protein: CASRSRVGTEAFF

V gene: TRBV4-3
J gene: TRBJ2-6
clone size: -
D gene: TRBD1
CDR3 DNA: TGCGCCAGCAGCCATGGGACAGGGGCAGGGGCCAACGTCCTGACTTTC
CDR3 protein: CASSHGTGAGANVLTF

V gene: TRBV9
J gene: TRBJ1-5
clone size: -
D gene: TRBD1
CDR3 DNA: TGTGCCAGCAGCGAAGGACAGGGGAATCAGCCCCAGCATTTT
CDR3 protein: CASSEGQGNQPQHF

V gene: TRBV6-6
J gene: TRBJ2-1
clone size: -
D gene: -
CDR3 DNA: TGTGCCAGCTTATCAGGGGGGCGTGAGCAGTTCTTC
CDR3 protein: CASLSGGREQFF

V gene: TRBV30
J gene: TRBJ2-5
clone size: -
D gene: -
CDR3 DNA: TGTGCCTGGAGTGTTCCACAAGAGACCCAGTACTTC
CDR3 protein: CAWSVPQETQYF

V gene: TRBV7-2
J gene: TRBJ1-3
clone size: -
D gene: -
CDR3 DNA: TGTGCCAGCAGCGCGGGACTGTCCTCTGGAAACACCATATATTTT
CDR3 protein: CASSAGLSSGNTIYF